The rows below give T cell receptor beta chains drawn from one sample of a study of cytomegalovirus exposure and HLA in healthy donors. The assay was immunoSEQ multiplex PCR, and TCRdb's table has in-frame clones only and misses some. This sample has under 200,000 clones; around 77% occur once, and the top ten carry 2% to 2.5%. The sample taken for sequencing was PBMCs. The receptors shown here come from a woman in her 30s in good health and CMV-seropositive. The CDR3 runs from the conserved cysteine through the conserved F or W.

CDR3: CASSLGTIGYTF
V: TRBV7-9

CDR3: CASSSRAGRSPYEQYF
V: TRBV7-9

CDR3: CASSVEGFGTEAFF
V: TRBV9

CDR3: CASTSAYYEQYF
V: TRBV2

CDR3: CASSSRQGGDDSPLHF
V: TRBV18

CDR3: CASSTGQGAPEAFF
V: TRBV5-1

CDR3: CASRDRLSGANVLTF
V: TRBV19

CDR3: CASSRPGQGITDTQYF
V: TRBV5-4

CDR3: CASSPGQSLPQHF
V: TRBV5-6

CDR3: CAISQGLAGAPPEDTQYF
V: TRBV10-3

CDR3: CASSVLLNTEAFF
V: TRBV9

CDR3: CASSSTTEYGYTF
V: TRBV28

CDR3: CASSPYLEGTGNKNYGYTF
V: TRBV4-1

CDR3: CASSLAVSYGYTF
V: TRBV7-2

CDR3: CASSSLQGAGQYF
V: TRBV6-5

CDR3: CAISESGTNYEQYF
V: TRBV10-3

CDR3: CASSPRQGAWSQHF
V: TRBV7-2

CDR3: CAWSVLVWVSMVLNTEAFF
V: TRBV30

CDR3: CASSARGAGYGYTF
V: TRBV6-5

CDR3: CSVDAAGYNEQFF
V: TRBV29-1